This is a list of T cell receptor beta chains from one sample in a study of T cell repertoires in cytomegalovirus infection. One entry per CDR3 protein, called by TCRdb with MiXCR from the reads. The data show around 200,000 distinct CDR3 sequences, about 17% seen once. The material sequenced was CD8+ T cells from PBMCs. These receptors came from a human donor in good health (CMV status not recorded). Some clones in this sample may be carry-over from other donors' samples. The CDR3 runs from the conserved cysteine through the conserved F or W. D genes are given only for firm matches. Not all rows give a size; the values are once, few, many and, for expanded clones, a class.

v_gene: TRBV20-1
d_gene: TRBD1
abundance: NA
j_gene: TRBJ1-1
len: 14
CDR3nt: TGCAGTGCTCAACGCGCGGACAGGGACACTGAAGCTTTCTTT
CDR3aa: CSAQRADRDTEAFF

v_gene: TRBV7-9
d_gene: NA
abundance: few
j_gene: TRBJ1-1
len: 16
CDR3nt: TGTGCCAGCAGCTCATCTACCGGGACACTAAACACTGAAGCTTTCTTT
CDR3aa: CASSSSTGTLNTEAFF

v_gene: TRBV28
d_gene: NA
abundance: few
j_gene: TRBJ1-1
len: 16
CDR3nt: TGTGCCAGCAGTTTCCGGGACGGACCTATGAACACTGAAGCTTTCTTT
CDR3aa: CASSFRDGPMNTEAFF

v_gene: TRBV28
d_gene: NA
abundance: few
j_gene: TRBJ2-6
len: 16
CDR3nt: TGTGCCAGCAGTTTTATTAGGGGAGGTGGGGCCAACGTCCTGACTTTC
CDR3aa: CASSFIRGGGANVLTF

v_gene: TRBV28
d_gene: TRBD2
abundance: NA
j_gene: TRBJ2-1
len: 18
CDR3nt: TGTGCCAGCAGTCTCGGGGGGGGACGCCGATTATCCTACAATGAGCAGTTCTTC
CDR3aa: CASSLGGGRRLSYNEQFF

v_gene: TRBV5-6
d_gene: NA
abundance: few
j_gene: TRBJ1-1
len: 13
CDR3nt: TGTGCCAGCAGCTTGGGATCGAGCACTGAAGCTTTCTTT
CDR3aa: CASSLGSSTEAFF

v_gene: TRBV6-2/TRBV6-3
d_gene: NA
abundance: NA
j_gene: TRBJ2-3
len: 17
CDR3nt: TGTGCCAGCAGTTACAGAGGCGGGGCAGCTAGCACAGATACGCAGTATTTT
CDR3aa: CASSYRGGAASTDTQYF

v_gene: TRBV9
d_gene: NA
abundance: few
j_gene: TRBJ2-7
len: 12
CDR3nt: TGTGCCAGCAGCGGCCTAAGCTACGAGCAGTACTTC
CDR3aa: CASSGLSYEQYF

v_gene: TRBV7-9
d_gene: NA
abundance: medium-sized
j_gene: TRBJ1-1
len: 14
CDR3nt: TGTGCCAGCAGCCCTCGGACGGAAAACACTGAAGCTTTCTTT
CDR3aa: CASSPRTENTEAFF

v_gene: TRBV7-2
d_gene: NA
abundance: NA
j_gene: TRBJ2-1
len: 15
CDR3nt: TGTGCCAGCAGCTCGCGGGACTTAGCTTACAATGAGCAGTTCTTC
CDR3aa: CASSSRDLAYNEQFF

v_gene: TRBV30
d_gene: TRBD1
abundance: few
j_gene: TRBJ2-7
len: 14
CDR3nt: TGTGCCTGGAGTTACGGACAGGGGGCCTACGAGCAGTACTTC
CDR3aa: CAWSYGQGAYEQYF

v_gene: TRBV7-8
d_gene: NA
abundance: many
j_gene: TRBJ1-1
len: 13
CDR3nt: TGTGCCAGCAGCAAGACTGGGAACACTGAAGCTTTCTTT
CDR3aa: CASSKTGNTEAFF

v_gene: TRBV4-1
d_gene: NA
abundance: few
j_gene: TRBJ2-3
len: 14
CDR3nt: TGCGCCAGCAGCCACGTGGATCGCACAGATACGCAGTATTTT
CDR3aa: CASSHVDRTDTQYF

v_gene: TRBV7-2
d_gene: TRBD1
abundance: few
j_gene: TRBJ2-7
len: 15
CDR3nt: TGTGCCAGCAGCTTAGTAGACAGGGGCCCCTACGAGCAGTACTTC
CDR3aa: CASSLVDRGPYEQYF

v_gene: TRBV12-3/TRBV12-4
d_gene: TRBD1
abundance: few
j_gene: TRBJ1-5
len: 13
CDR3nt: TGTGCCAGCGGATGGACAGGGCAACAGCCCCAGCATTTT
CDR3aa: CASGWTGQQPQHF

v_gene: TRBV20-1
d_gene: NA
abundance: few
j_gene: TRBJ2-3
len: 16
CDR3nt: TGCAGTGCTAGAGCCCGGTTCGGCACATACACAGATACGCAGTATTTT
CDR3aa: CSARARFGTYTDTQYF

v_gene: TRBV7-3
d_gene: NA
abundance: NA
j_gene: TRBJ2-1
len: 15
CDR3nt: TGTGCCAGCAGCTCCACCGGGACGGCCTACAATGAGCAGTTCTTC
CDR3aa: CASSSTGTAYNEQFF

v_gene: TRBV20-1
d_gene: TRBD2
abundance: NA
j_gene: TRBJ2-5
len: 15
CDR3nt: TGCAGTGCTGGCCCAACCAGCGGGAGGCGAGAGACCCAGTACTTC
CDR3aa: CSAGPTSGRRETQYF

v_gene: TRBV9
d_gene: TRBD2
abundance: NA
j_gene: TRBJ2-1
len: 16
CDR3nt: TGTGCCAGCAGCGGAGGGCTAGCGGGGGACTACAATGAGCAGTTCTTC
CDR3aa: CASSGGLAGDYNEQFF

v_gene: TRBV7-2
d_gene: TRBD2
abundance: few
j_gene: TRBJ2-5
len: 18
CDR3nt: TGTGCCAGCAGCCCCAGCTTAGTATCTAGCGGGGTCCAAGAGACCCAGTACTTC
CDR3aa: CASSPSLVSSGVQETQYF

v_gene: TRBV7-9
d_gene: TRBD1
abundance: few
j_gene: TRBJ2-3
len: 18
CDR3nt: TGTGCCAGCAGCTCCCCCGTTGACAGGGGGGTGTACACAGATACGCAGTATTTT
CDR3aa: CASSSPVDRGVYTDTQYF

v_gene: TRBV28
d_gene: NA
abundance: NA
j_gene: TRBJ1-5
len: 16
CDR3nt: TGTGCCAGCAGTCCCCCCGACACTCGGATCAATCAGCCCCAGCATTTT
CDR3aa: CASSPPDTRINQPQHF

v_gene: TRBV4-1
d_gene: NA
abundance: NA
j_gene: TRBJ2-7
len: 13
CDR3nt: TGCGCCAGCAGCCAAGCTGCGTCCGTCGAGCAGTACTTC
CDR3aa: CASSQAASVEQYF

v_gene: TRBV12-3/TRBV12-4
d_gene: NA
abundance: NA
j_gene: TRBJ2-7
len: 11
CDR3nt: TGTGCCAGCAGCTACCACTACGAGCAGTACTTC
CDR3aa: CASSYHYEQYF

v_gene: TRBV28
d_gene: NA
abundance: once
j_gene: TRBJ1-4
len: 17
CDR3nt: TGTGCCAGCAGCAACCTTCCAGTGGCTGGGGTGGATGAAAAACTGTTTTTT
CDR3aa: CASSNLPVAGVDEKLFF

v_gene: TRBV7-9
d_gene: TRBD2
abundance: NA
j_gene: TRBJ2-5
len: 16
CDR3nt: TGTGCCAGCAAAGAAGGGGCGGGGGGCAACCAAGAGACCCAGTACTTC
CDR3aa: CASKEGAGGNQETQYF

v_gene: TRBV19
d_gene: NA
abundance: few
j_gene: TRBJ2-3
len: 17
CDR3nt: TGTGCCAGTAGTATTTCCACACTAGGCCTCTTCACAGATACGCAGTATTTT
CDR3aa: CASSISTLGLFTDTQYF

v_gene: TRBV6-2/TRBV6-3
d_gene: NA
abundance: few
j_gene: TRBJ1-1
len: 16
CDR3nt: TGTGCCAGCAGCCCCGACTCGGGACGGCTGAACACTGAAGCTTTCTTT
CDR3aa: CASSPDSGRLNTEAFF

v_gene: TRBV28
d_gene: NA
abundance: many
j_gene: TRBJ2-7
len: 15
CDR3nt: TGTGCCAGCAGTTTATGGTCGGTGCAGAGCCACGAGCAGTACTTC
CDR3aa: CASSLWSVQSHEQYF

v_gene: TRBV7-9
d_gene: NA
abundance: few
j_gene: TRBJ1-5
len: 15
CDR3nt: TGTGCCAGCAGCGATCTCGACGATAGCAATCAGCCCCAGCATTTT
CDR3aa: CASSDLDDSNQPQHF

v_gene: TRBV10-3
d_gene: NA
abundance: NA
j_gene: TRBJ2-2
len: 15
CDR3nt: TGTGCCACCGGGGACGGCGAATTAGACACCGGGGAGCTGTTTTTT
CDR3aa: CATGDGELDTGELFF

v_gene: TRBV7-2
d_gene: NA
abundance: many
j_gene: TRBJ1-1
len: 13
CDR3nt: TGTGCCAGCAGCTCCGTCCTGAACACTGAAGCTTTCTTT
CDR3aa: CASSSVLNTEAFF